The next 30 T cell receptor beta chains were all read from a single sample in a study of identical twins. MiXCR, run by TCRdb on the 5' RACE reads, gives a single entry per CDR3 protein. The sample consists of under 500,000 distinct CDR3 sequences, 13% to 15% of them appearing once. This sample was shared with a second study, whose subject was yellow fever vaccine responses in identical twins.

The source material was CD4+ T cells sorted from blood. These receptors were collected from a woman between 18 and 29 years old in good health.

The CDR3 here is CSVAGHPTIWQFF. DNA for the CDR3: TGCAGCGTTGCGGGTCACCCTACAATTTGGCAGTTCTTC. This chain connects TRBV29-1 to TRBJ2-1; no reliable D call. Trimming shortened V by 4 bases and J by 12 bases, and 19 bases separated the two germline ends. The CDR3 covers 13 residues. CDR1 is SQVTM and CDR2 is ANQGSEA in the germline V gene.

This clonotype was detected many times. The chain links TRBV21-1 to TRBJ2-7; the tabulated D call, TRBD1, remains unverified against the DNA. TRBV21-1 is an annotated pseudogene. This CDR3 is 13 amino acids long. CDR3 sequence: CASTYSRGYEQYF. The CDR3 DNA follows: TGTGCCAGCACTTATAGCAGGGGTTACGAGCAGTACTTC.

This clonotype appeared a few times. This chain links TRBV7-2 with TRBJ2-5; 13 bases map to TRBD2. The CDR3 extends over 15 amino acids. V shed 5 bases and J 6 bases; nucleotides not matched to a gene: 6. Germline V gene data show CDR1 as SGHTA and CDR2 as FQGNSA. In DNA form, the CDR3 reads TGTGCCAGCAGCACCGGACTAGCGGGAGAGCAGACCCAGTACTTC. Translation gives CASSTGLAGEQTQYF.

There are a few counts of this clonotype. J is TRBJ1-4 and V is TRBV29-1; possible D gene TRBD1, 5 bases. Germline lookup yields CDR1 SQVTM and CDR2 ANQGSEA. This CDR3 is built from 14 residues. V shed 5 bases and J shed 2 bases, with 12 bases lying between them. CDR3 coding DNA: TGCAGCGTTCGGCGGGAGGGGACTAATGAAAAACTGTTTTTT. Its translation: CSVRREGTNEKLFF. Using reference TRBV29-1 and TRBJ1-4 for the parts outside the CDR3, the full variable domain is SAVISQKPSRDICQRGTSLTIQCQVDSQVTMMFWYRQQPGQSLTLIATANQGSEATYESGFVIDKFPISRPNLTFSTLTVSNMSPEDSSIYLCSVRREGTNEKLFFGSGTQLSVL.

This clonotype was picked up many times. J is TRBJ1-1 and V is TRBV12-3 or TRBV12-4, with 7 bases that match TRBD1. Germline trimming cut 5 bases from V and 1 base from J; bases unmatched to any gene: 4. This CDR3 spans 14 amino acids. This CDR3 is CASSLTGTNTEAFF. CDR3 DNA: TGTGCCAGCAGTCTGACAGGGACGAACACTGAAGCTTTCTTT.

This clonotype was counted a few times. The chain's CDR3 is CASSPGLLRLGANTGELFF. The DNA for the CDR3 is TGCGCCAGCAGCCCGGGACTCTTGAGGCTGGGCGCGAACACCGGGGAGCTGTTTTTT. The chain employs TRBV5-1 and TRBJ2-2; tentative D call: TRBD2 (6 bases). The CDR3 has 19 amino acids. V gave up 4 bases and J gave up 0 bases, with 22 bases separating them. CDR1 and CDR2 (germline): SGHRS, YFSETQ.

The chain combines TRBV5-1 with TRBJ2-1; 8 bases agree with TRBD2. The CDR3 extends over 15 amino acids. Trimming at V came to 4 bases and at J to 4 bases, leaving 7 bases not matched to a gene. Per germline, CDR1 SGHRS and CDR2 YFSETQ. The CDR3 is CASSPGGDTYNEQFF. Here the CDR3 DNA reads TGCGCCAGCAGCCCCGGGGGGGATACGTACAATGAGCAGTTCTTC.

CDR3 DNA: TGTGCCAGCAGTGTTCAGGGGGCAGATTACAATGAGCAGTTCTTC. It codes for CASSVQGADYNEQFF. V and J are TRBV2 and TRBJ2-1, with TRBD1 matching over 8 bases. This CDR3 is 15 amino acids long. Trimming cost V 4 bases and J 4 bases; bases outside gene matches: 6. Germline V gene data show CDR1 as SNHLY and CDR2 as FYNNEI.

This clonotype turned up a few times. CDR3 in amino acids: CSARPPRVQGNEQFF. CDR3 bases: TGCAGTGCAAGGCCCCCCCGGGTTCAGGGGAATGAGCAGTTCTTC. The chain couples TRBV20-1 to TRBJ2-1; perhaps TRBD1 as D (6 bases). Trimming removed 6 bases from V and 7 bases from J, with 22 bases in between. The CDR3 has 15 residues. Germline CDR1 DFQATT, CDR2 SNEGSKA (reference sequence).

V and J are TRBV25-1 and TRBJ2-2; a possible D gene is TRBD1 (9 bases). CDR3 length: 17 amino acids. The germline V gene encodes CDR1 MGHDK and CDR2 SYGVNS. V gave up 3 bases and J gave up 7 bases, with 21 bases separating them. The CDR3 DNA reads TGTGCCAGCAGTGAGCACAGGGGGCTAGCGGGTAACGGGGAGCTGTTTTTT. Protein sequence: CASSEHRGLAGNGELFF.

This clonotype was seen once. The CDR3 sequence is CASSPAEGNTGELFF. The CDR3 DNA follows: TGTGCCAGCTCACCGGCCGAAGGGAACACCGGGGAGCTGTTTTTT. This sequence joins TRBV18 and TRBJ2-2; D gene unclear. CDR3 length equals 15 residues. CDR1 is KGHSH, CDR2 LQKENI, per germline. V lost 3 bases and J 1 base, leaving 9 bases between the germline ends. The complete variable domain, with remaining parts taken from reference TRBV18 and TRBJ2-2, reads NAGVMQNPRHLVRRRGQEARLRCSPMKGHSHVYWYRQLPEEGLKFMVYLQKENIIDESGMPKERFSAEFPKEGPSILRIQQVVRGDSAAYFCASSPAEGNTGELFFGEGSRLTVL.

The gene calls are TRBV10-3 and TRBJ2-1; maybe TRBD2 (5 bases). Germline-derived CDR1 and CDR2 are ENHRY and SYGVKD. The V and J ends lost 0 bases and 13 bases respectively, with 10 bases between them. The CDR3 runs 12 residues. The CDR3 bases are TGTGCCATCAGTGAGTCGACGACTACTCAGTTCTTC. It yields the protein CAISESTTTQFF.

The J gene is TRBJ1-4, the V gene TRBV2, with unresolved D. The CDR3 is 10 residues long. Germline CDR1 is SNHLY and CDR2 is FYNNEI. V was clipped by 8 bases and J by 7 bases, with 5 bases between them. As DNA, the CDR3 is TGTGCCAGCGGTTTTGAAAAACTGTTTTTT. Amino acids: CASGFEKLFF.

This clonotype appeared many times. The chain uses TRBV12-3 or TRBV12-4 and TRBJ1-5; maybe TRBD1 (5 bases). Between the trimmed V and J ends, which lost 8 bases and 2 bases, there was a span of 10 bases. The CDR3 runs to 13 residues. The CDR3 loop is CASRGNGNQPQHF. The CDR3 DNA reads as TGTGCCAGCCGGGGGAACGGCAATCAGCCCCAGCATTTT.

V gene TRBV5-1 combines with J gene TRBJ2-1, with D tentatively TRBD1 or TRBD2 (6 bases each). Per the germline V gene, CDR1 is SGHRS and CDR2 is YFSETQ. The CDR3 covers 15 residues. V lost 0 bases and J lost 4, with 11 bases in between. The CDR3 DNA reads as TGCGCCAGCAGCTTGGAGGGGGGATGGTACAATGAGCAGTTCTTC. It encodes CASSLEGGWYNEQFF.

This clonotype was detected a few times. The chain employs TRBV28 and TRBJ2-2; 9 bases agree with TRBD2. Germline CDR1 reads MDHEN; CDR2 reads SYDVKM. J was trimmed by 4 bases and V by 5 bases; bases with no gene match: 2. The CDR3 loop spans 14 amino acids. CDR3 protein: CASSLSGSTGELFF. CDR3 coding DNA: TGTGCCAGCAGTCTTAGCGGGAGCACCGGGGAGCTGTTTTTT.

This clonotype was detected a few times. The V gene is TRBV6-2 or TRBV6-3, the J gene TRBJ2-7; D is uncertain. The CDR3 is 15 amino acids. The germline gives CDR1 MNHEY, CDR2 SVGEGT. V was pared by 7 bases and J by 3 bases, with 19 bases between. CDR3 in DNA: TGTGCCAGCACACGGAAGCAGGCCGACTTCTACGAGCAGTACTTC. It is translated as CASTRKQADFYEQYF.

The chain recombines TRBV10-3 with TRBJ2-7; D gene uncertain. The CDR3 is 14 amino acids. Deletions cut 2 bases from V and 0 bases from J, with 8 bases between. Germline CDR1 reads ENHRY; CDR2 reads SYGVKD. DNA of the CDR3: TGTGCCATCAGTGAGAAGGGTAACTCCTACGAGCAGTACTTC. This gives the protein CAISEKGNSYEQYF.

This clonotype was seen a handful of times. The chain recombines TRBV9 with TRBJ1-6, with TRBD1 as a possible D gene (6 bases). The CDR3 runs 17 residues. Germline V lookup: CDR1 SGDLS, CDR2 YYNGEE. V lost 4 bases, J lost 1 base, and 15 bases lay in between. CDR3 in amino acids: CASSSLQGRSYNSPLHF. In DNA form, the CDR3 reads TGTGCCAGCAGCTCCCTACAGGGTCGTTCCTATAATTCACCCCTCCACTTT.

This clonotype was counted between two and nine times. The CDR3 bases are TGCAGTGCGTTTTTTTCAGCTCCTTTCTACGAGCAGTACTTC. This encodes CSAFFSAPFYEQYF. The chain joins TRBV20-1 to TRBJ2-7; D unclear. V was trimmed by 6 bases and J by 3 bases, leaving 18 bases between them. The CDR3 contains 14 residues. The germline CDR1 and CDR2 sequences are DFQATT and SNEGSKA (reference sequence).

DNA for the CDR3: TGTGCCAGCAGCTTGGGACTAGCGGGACGACTGGAGACCCAGTACTTC. It codes for CASSLGLAGRLETQYF. The J gene is TRBJ2-5, the V gene TRBV6-2 or TRBV6-3; 13 bases are a match to TRBD2. CDR1 is MNHEY and CDR2 is SVGEGT in the germline V gene. Trimming at V came to 6 bases and at J to 5 bases, leaving 9 bases not matched to a gene. CDR3 size: 16 residues.

This clonotype has a handful of counts. This sequence joins TRBV15 and TRBJ2-7; 8 bases fit TRBD1. The J segment lost 7 bases and the V segment lost 1 base, leaving 3 bases of the junction unmatched. The CDR3 runs to 13 residues. Germline values: CDR1 LNHNV, CDR2 YYDKDF (reference sequence). The CDR3 nucleotides read TGTGCCACCAGCAGAGCCGGGACAGGTGAGCAGTACTTC. It yields the protein CATSRAGTGEQYF. The full variable domain, with the rest looked up from reference TRBV15 and TRBJ2-7, is DAMVIQNPRYQVTQFGKPVTLSCSQTLNHNVMYWYQQKSSQAPKLLFHYYDKDFNNEADTPDNFQSRRPNTSFCFLDIRSPGLGDTAMYLCATSRAGTGEQYFGPGTRLTVT.

This clonotype showed up just a few times. The chain links TRBV20-1 to TRBJ2-1; D gene uncertain. The CDR3 has 14 amino acids. The V gene lost 0 bases and the J gene lost 3 bases, with 9 bases spanning the gap. Germline assignment: CDR1 DFQATT and CDR2 SNEGSKA (reference sequence). CDR3 DNA: TGCAGTGCTAGAGACGACCGACTCTACAATGAGCAGTTCTTC. This translates into CSARDDRLYNEQFF.

This clonotype was found a few times. V is TRBV29-1 and J is TRBJ2-7; tentatively, D is TRBD2 (6 bases). Germline loops: CDR1 SQVTM, CDR2 ANQGSEA. This CDR3 is 11 amino acids long. With 7 bases removed from V and 5 bases from J, the gap between germline ends came to 12 bases. The CDR3 sequence is CSARWRDEQYF. CDR3 in DNA: TGCAGCGCCAGGTGGAGGGACGAGCAGTACTTC.

V and J are TRBV6-5 and TRBJ2-2; TRBD1 matches 8 bases. The CDR3 loop spans 15 amino acids. Losses at the gene ends were 4 bases for V and 7 bases for J; bases not matched to a gene: 8. Germline V gives CDR1 MNHEY, CDR2 SVGAGI. CDR3 in amino acids: CASSSPTGADGELFF. The CDR3 nucleotides read TGTGCCAGCAGTTCCCCGACAGGGGCGGACGGGGAGCTGTTTTTT.

This chain joins TRBV28 and TRBJ2-3; 8 nucleotides match TRBD2. Germline loops: CDR1 MDHEN, CDR2 SYDVKM. CDR3 length: 17 residues. The trim removed 6 bases at V and 6 bases at J, leaving 17 bases unmatched. CDR3 amino acids: CASSPLTSGLPVDTQYF. DNA of the CDR3: TGTGCCAGCAGCCCTCTAACTAGCGGTCTCCCAGTGGATACGCAGTATTTT.

The chain has TRBV4-1 and TRBJ2-6, with D maybe TRBD2 (6 bases). V shed 0 bases and J shed 0 bases, with 12 bases lying between them. This CDR3 region has 18 residues. Germline-derived CDR1 and CDR2 are MGHRA and YSYEKL. The CDR3 sequence is CASSQDRLASSGANVLTF. The CDR3 bases are TGCGCCAGCAGCCAAGATCGGCTAGCGAGCTCTGGGGCCAACGTCCTGACTTTC.

This clonotype has only a few counts. This rearrangement joins TRBV19 to TRBJ2-3; D ambiguous. The V end lost 5 bases, the J end lost 2 bases, and 14 bases lay between the germline ends. CDR1 and CDR2 (germline): LNHDA, SQIVND (reference sequence). This CDR3 has 15 amino acids. The CDR3 protein is CASSARMVDTDTQYF. The CDR3 DNA reads as TGTGCCAGTAGTGCAAGAATGGTGGACACAGATACGCAGTATTTT.

This chain connects TRBV5-4 to TRBJ2-3; 14 bases line up with TRBD2. Germline CDR1 reads SGHNT; CDR2 reads YYREEE (reference sequence). Losses at the gene ends were 3 bases for V and 4 bases for J; bases not matched to a gene: 10. This CDR3 has 18 residues. The CDR3 sequence is CASSSQWRLAGGSDTQYF. CDR3 bases: TGTGCCAGCAGCTCTCAATGGAGACTAGCGGGAGGGTCAGATACGCAGTATTTT.

This clonotype was observed a handful of times. V gene TRBV7-6 combines with J gene TRBJ2-7; D is unresolved. The germline V gene encodes CDR1 SGHVS and CDR2 FNYEAQ. The ends were cut back, 4 bases at V and 2 bases at J, with 9 bases in the middle. The CDR3 contains 13 residues. CDR3 sequence (DNA): TGTGCCAGCAGCTCAAGGGAAGCCTACGAGCAGTACTTC. This gives the protein CASSSREAYEQYF. Supplemented by reference TRBV7-6 and TRBJ2-7, the full variable domain reads GAGVSQSPRYKVTKRGQDVALRCDPISGHVSLYWYRQALGQGPEFLTYFNYEAQQDKSGLPNDRFSAERPEGSISTLTIQRTEQRDSAMYRCASSSREAYEQYFGPGTRLTVT.